This T cell receptor beta chain was recovered during a study of blood T cell repertoires in COVID-19. Study-wide background: Both acute and convalescent COVID-19 samples were obtained from the United States, Italy and Spain. PBMCs, B-cell-depleted T cells, or T cells provided the cDNA or gDNA that made up the material.

TCRdb's table, derived via immunoSEQ multiplex PCR, lists solely in-frame clones and lacks some. This table has under 250,000 clones, approximately 91% appearing once. The sequence came from a man aged 55 to 70 who had recovered from COVID-19. Sequencing was done on a sample of peripheral blood.

CDR3 DNA: TGCAGCGTTGCAACAGGGGGGGGATATGGCTACACCTTC. This encodes CSVATGGGYGYTF. The rearrangement links TRBV29-1 to TRBJ1-2, with 8 bases lining up with TRBD1. The CDR3 runs to 13 residues. Looked up from germline, CDR1 is SQVTM and CDR2 is ANQGSEA. J gave up 5 bases and V 4 bases, and 6 bases lay outside the gene matches.